The 18 T cell receptor beta chains presented below share a single source sample, sequenced in a study of blood T cell repertoires in COVID-19. The data were produced by immunoSEQ multiplex PCR, yet TCRdb's version contains in-frame clones alone and is incomplete. The table lists approximately 180,000 clones, roughly 80% of them singletons. The material sequenced was PBMCs or T cells enriched from blood (not recorded which). The receptors originated from a woman aged 45-65 years who had recovered from COVID-19.

This clone was counted a few times. The V call is TRBV5-5, the J call TRBJ2-7; 7 bases map to TRBD1. The CDR3 spans 13 residues. The germline V gene encodes CDR1 SGHKS and CDR2 YYEKEE (reference sequence). V lost 4 bases to trimming and J lost 5 bases; unmatched junction nucleotides: 6. The CDR3 DNA reads as TGTGCCAGCAGCACGCGGACAGGTGACGAGCAGTACTTC. Encoded protein: CASSTRTGDEQYF. Full variable domain (missing parts from reference TRBV5-5 and TRBJ2-7): DAGVTQSPTHLIKTRGQQVTLRCSPISGHKSVSWYQQVLGQGPQFIFQYYEKEERGRGNFPDRFSARQFPNYSSELNVNALLLGDSALYLCASSTRTGDEQYFGPGTRLTVT.

The V call is TRBV24-1, the J call TRBJ2-3, with 9 bases matching TRBD2. In germline, CDR1 is KGHDR, CDR2 SFDVKD. CDR3 length: 16 residues. The V gene end was trimmed by 3 bases and the J gene end by 5 bases; junction bases not matched to a gene: 8. DNA for the CDR3: TGTGCCACCAGTGATCCCGTAGCGGGAGCCGAAGATACGCAGTATTTT. Encoded protein: CATSDPVAGAEDTQYF.

This clone has only one observation. J is TRBJ1-3 and V is TRBV6-1; D uncertain. V lost 2 bases and J 5 bases, leaving 16 bases between the germline ends. Germline CDR1 MNHNS, CDR2 SASEGT. The length of the CDR3 is 16 residues. The CDR3 loop is CASSERSASGRNTIYF. The CDR3 DNA reads as TGTGCCAGCAGTGAACGTTCGGCGAGCGGGAGAAACACCATATATTTT.

This CDR3 reads CASRSIGGNLYEQYF. The CDR3 DNA is TGTGCCAGCAGATCCATAGGCGGGAACTTATACGAGCAGTACTTC. The chain combines TRBV28 with TRBJ2-7; the D gene is possibly TRBD2 (6 bases). V shed 6 bases and J shed 4 bases, with 19 bases lying between them. The germline CDR1 and CDR2 sequences are MDHEN and SYDVKM. The CDR3 runs 15 residues.

This sequence joins TRBV19 and TRBJ1-2; TRBD1 matches at 7 bases. The trim removed 4 bases at V and 5 bases at J, leaving 10 bases unmatched. The CDR3 consists of 15 residues. The germline gives CDR1 LNHDA, CDR2 SQIVND (reference sequence). The CDR3 nucleotides read TGTGCCAGTAGTAACGCTCCCGGGACAGTTTATGGCTACACCTTC. It yields the protein CASSNAPGTVYGYTF.

About this clone itself: The same CDR3 also results from other DNA sequences found in this sample. The V call is TRBV6-2 or TRBV6-3, the J call TRBJ2-1; D unclear. Germline V CDR1 and CDR2: MNHEY, SVGEGT. Trimming cost V 6 bases and J 6 bases, with 6 bases left between them. The CDR3 totals 11 residues. As DNA, the CDR3 is TGTGCCAGCAGCCCCCTCAATGAGCAGTTCTTC. Translated: CASSPLNEQFF.

V gene TRBV6-5 combines with J gene TRBJ1-2, with D possibly being TRBD1 (5 bases). The CDR3 extends over 12 amino acids. Trimming removed 7 bases at V and 7 bases at J, with 13 bases between. Germline assignment: CDR1 MNHEY and CDR2 SVGAGI. CDR3 coding DNA: TGTGCCAGCAAGGGGATTGGGGCTGGCTACACCTTC. Amino acids: CASKGIGAGYTF.

The chain employs TRBV18 and TRBJ1-1; D call uncertain. The germline V gene has CDR1 KGHSH and CDR2 LQKENI. CDR3 length equals 14 residues. V was shortened by 3 bases and J by 1 base, with 9 bases between the two germline ends. CDR3 residues: CASSPQAANTEAFF. As DNA, the CDR3 is TGTGCCAGCTCACCCCAAGCCGCGAACACTGAAGCTTTCTTT.

In its sample, this clone was seen a few times. The CDR3 DNA follows: TGTGCCAGCAGTTTAGCGACAAGGAACACTGAAGCTTTCTTT. It is translated as CASSLATRNTEAFF. The chain uses TRBV28 and TRBJ1-1; unclear D gene. Trimming left V 2 bases short and J 1 base short, with 8 bases between. In germline, CDR1 is MDHEN, CDR2 SYDVKM. The CDR3 runs 14 residues.

The chain joins TRBV25-1 to TRBJ1-2; a possible D gene is TRBD1 (5 bases). Trimming pared 6 bases from V and 7 bases from J, leaving 15 bases between. The CDR3 is 13 amino acids. CDR1 and CDR2 from the germline V gene are MGHDK and SYGVNS. Written as DNA, the CDR3 is TGTGCCAGCAGACAGGCCGACGGTCTTGGCTACACCTTC. It specifies CASRQADGLGYTF.

This clone was seen at least ten times. The V and J genes are TRBV7-9 and TRBJ2-1, with TRBD2 identical over 10 bases. The CDR3 sequence is 15 residues long. J gave up 4 bases and V 6 bases, and 6 bases lay outside the gene matches. CDR1 is SEHNR, CDR2 FQNEAQ, per germline (reference sequence). In DNA form, the CDR3 reads TGTGCCAGCAGTTCCCCAGCGGGAGGGTACAATGAGCAGTTCTTC. It translates to CASSSPAGGYNEQFF.

V and J are TRBV6-5 and TRBJ2-7, with D possibly being TRBD1 (6 bases). This CDR3 has 14 amino acids. CDR1 and CDR2 (germline): MNHEY, SVGAGI. The V gene lost 7 bases and the J gene lost 1 base, with 14 bases spanning the gap. The DNA of the CDR3 is TGTGCCAGCACTAGAGACAGGTGGTCCTACGAGCAGTACTTC. Encoded protein: CASTRDRWSYEQYF.

This chain connects TRBV5-1 to TRBJ1-2; 7 bases are shared with TRBD1. CDR3 size: 15 residues. Germline V gene sequence: CDR1 SGHRS, CDR2 YFSETQ. Trimming took 3 bases from V and 8 from J; bases not matched to a gene: 13. CDR3 amino acids: CASSSIPVQGFGYTF. Written as DNA, the CDR3 is TGCGCCAGCAGCTCGATACCTGTACAGGGGTTCGGCTACACCTTC.

CDR3 amino acids: CAWTATDSSGSQETQYF. The CDR3 region has the DNA TGTGCCTGGACGGCGACAGATTCTAGCGGGAGTCAAGAGACCCAGTACTTC. The chain links TRBV30 to TRBJ2-5, with 10 positions matching TRBD2. Germline assignment: CDR1 GTSNPN and CDR2 SVGIG (reference sequence). The V segment lost 4 bases and the J segment 2 bases; nucleotides outside the gene matches: 13. This CDR3 has 17 residues.

V usage is TRBV11-1 and J usage is TRBJ2-7, with TRBD1 matching 10 bases. CDR1 is SGHAT and CDR2 is FQDESV in the germline V gene (reference sequence). The CDR3 sequence is 16 residues long. The V and J ends lost 5 bases and 3 bases, in that order; junction bases with no gene match: 10. CDR3 sequence reads: CASSRAGTGAGYEQYF. CDR3 bases: TGTGCCAGCAGCAGGGCCGGGACAGGGGCTGGCTACGAGCAGTACTTC.

The J gene is TRBJ2-7, the V gene TRBV3-1 (or the pseudogene TRBV3-2); 8 bases line up with TRBD2. With V trimmed by 1 base and J by 4 bases, 6 bases remained unmatched. The CDR3 has 15 amino acids. Germline V gene lookup returns CDR1 LGHDT and CDR2 YNNKEL (reference sequence). CDR3 bases: TGTGCCAGCAGCCAAGCAGCGGGAGCGGTTTACGAGCAGTACTTC. Protein sequence: CASSQAAGAVYEQYF.

This chain joins TRBV6-5 and TRBJ1-4; D uncertain. Germline V CDR1 and CDR2: MNHEY, SVGAGI. Trimming removed 5 bases at V and 0 bases at J, with 10 bases between. The CDR3 spans 15 residues. The chain's CDR3 is CASSKQSATNEKLFF. In nucleotides, the CDR3 is TGTGCCAGCAGTAAACAGAGTGCAACTAATGAAAAACTGTTTTTT.

In this sample, this clone turned up once. V usage is TRBV6-5 and J usage is TRBJ1-1; possibly TRBD1 for D (6 bases). Germline loops: CDR1 MNHEY, CDR2 SVGAGI. There are 14 residues in the CDR3. With 6 bases removed from V and 5 bases from J, the gap between germline ends came to 16 bases. This CDR3 reads CASREGGGWTEAFF. The CDR3 DNA reads as TGTGCCAGCAGGGAGGGGGGGGGTTGGACTGAAGCTTTCTTT.